This T cell receptor (beta chain) came from a study of spatial heterogeneity in lung cancer (dated by TCRdb to about 2019). For the wider study: Samples were obtained from around 72 patients with early-stage, untreated non-small cell lung cancer from the lung TRACERx cohort. Follow-up PBMC samples were sequenced whenever the samples were available, and the median time to follow-up was roughly two years after resection. Beta-chain transcripts were consistently detected in greater numbers than alpha-chain transcripts, which likely reflects a higher abundance of beta-chain transcripts. In the raw uncorrected reads, each unique combination of TCR and UMI appeared on average more than ten times. In non-small cell lung cancer, the study quantitatively compared TCR alpha and beta repertoires across several tumor regions, matched nontumor lung, and blood. The study linked features of the TCR repertoire to counts of nonsynonymous mutations, which were determined by whole-exome sequencing of tumor tissue. Both alpha and beta chains were TCR-sequenced in about 240 tumor regions, under 80 matched nontumor lung samples and 55 to 60 PBMC samples obtained at surgery. Findings and caveats that apply to the study as a whole: Ubiquitous expanded tumor TCRs were detected in blood more often at tumor resection than at routine follow-up. Comparisons of baseline and follow-up blood repertoires included only 14 patients. Additional single-cell paired TCR alpha and beta sequencing was considered necessary to confirm, at a functional level, the hypothesis that regional TCRs recognize regional mutations.

Libraries came from 5' RACE. Sequencing was performed on a NextSeq 500. To allow correction of PCR and sequencing errors, the TCR library protocol tagged every TCR cDNA molecule with a unique molecular identifier. The source study handled its data this way. TCR identification, UMI-based error correction and CDR3 extraction were performed with Decombinator tools. Expanded TCRs were defined as those above a frequency of 2 per 1,000, corresponding to the top 1% of the tumor frequency distribution. Rényi diversity was computed with the R vegan package after subsampling each repertoire 100 times to 5,000 TCRs. To build CDR3 similarity networks, amino acid triplet string-kernel similarity was used, and CDR3s were connected when their pairwise similarity was above 0.82. TCRdb trimmed public reads at Q25 via fastp, called clones via MiXCR and kept in-frame beta chains. Merged by CDR3 protein, the rows form single entries marked with the most common genes and DNA. The authors' filters were not applied to this entry. This sample lists 23,000 or so distinct CDR3 sequences; almost 10% were detected once. Less than 25% of the sample belongs to the ten largest clones.

This clonotype was observed once. The target of this receptor is not known. No quality values exist for individual bases; no much larger clone is one base distant. A lone read is weak support. V gives up 3 bases and J gives up 4 bases, and the segment between their germline ends measures 7 bases. As encoded in the germline V gene (reference sequence), CDR1 is DFQATT while CDR2 is SNEGSKA. Taken from cysteine to phenylalanine, the CDR3 has 12 residues. The kept DNA is CDR3 alone, 36 bases in frame from the first base. The time point label on this specimen signifies: blood at routine non-recurrence follow-up after resection. For TCR sequencing, whole RNA was extracted from tumor and nontumor lung tissue, or from cryopreserved PBMC samples, and no cell sorting was done. Only patients for whom sufficient RNA was available from at least two tumor regions were selected for TCR sequencing.

The starting material was PBMCs, obtained at follow-up. The sequence is built from TRBV20-1 and TRBJ2-1; the D assignment is uncertain and may be TRBD1 or TRBD2, with 5 bases supporting each. The clonotype originates from a male donor with early-stage non-small cell lung cancer. The nucleotide sequence reads as follows: TGCAGTGCTAGTTGGGGGTACAATGAGCAGTTCTTC. Translated, this gives CSASWGYNEQFF.